The present TCR beta chain was sequenced within a study of OX40 agonist ivuxolimab in advanced cancers. Repertoires were generated with immunoSEQ multiplex PCR, while TCRdb's copy carries only in-frame clones and drops some. Among roughly 90,000 clones, approximately 90% were seen once, and the ten largest hold just under 0.8%. Per germline, CDR1 SGDLS and CDR2 YYNGEE. V dropped 3 bases and J dropped 1; count of bases not matched to a gene: 3. This CDR3 is built from 14 residues. This receptor was taken from an adult with an advanced solid tumor such as melanoma, head and neck, liver or kidney cancer. The J gene is TRBJ2-7, the V gene TRBV9; 8 bases agree with TRBD1. The sequences come from CD4+ or CD8+ T cells sorted from blood, collected in a trial of the OX40 agonist ivuxolimab. The CDR3 spells CASSEGTGSYEQYF. In nucleotides, the CDR3 is TGTGCCAGCAGCGAGGGGACAGGTTCCTACGAGCAGTACTTC.